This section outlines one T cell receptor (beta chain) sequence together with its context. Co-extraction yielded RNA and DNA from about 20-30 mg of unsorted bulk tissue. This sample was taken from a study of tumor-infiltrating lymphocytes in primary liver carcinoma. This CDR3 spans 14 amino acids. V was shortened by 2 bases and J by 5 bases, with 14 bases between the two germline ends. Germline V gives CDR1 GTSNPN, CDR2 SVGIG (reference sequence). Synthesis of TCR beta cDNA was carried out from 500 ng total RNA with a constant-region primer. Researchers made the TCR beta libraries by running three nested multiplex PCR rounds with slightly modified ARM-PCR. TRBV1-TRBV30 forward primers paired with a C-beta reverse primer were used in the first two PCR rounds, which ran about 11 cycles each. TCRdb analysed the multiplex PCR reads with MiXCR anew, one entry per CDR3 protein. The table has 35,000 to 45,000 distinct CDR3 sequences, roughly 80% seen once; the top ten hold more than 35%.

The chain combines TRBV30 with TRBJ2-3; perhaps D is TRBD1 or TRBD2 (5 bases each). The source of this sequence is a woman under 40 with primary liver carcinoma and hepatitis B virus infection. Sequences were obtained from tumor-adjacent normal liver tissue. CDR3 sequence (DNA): TGTGCCTGGAGTTCGGGGACGGGCGTAGATACGCAGTATTTT. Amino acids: CAWSSGTGVDTQYF. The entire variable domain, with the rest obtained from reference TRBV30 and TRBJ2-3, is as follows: SQTIHQWPATLVQPVGSPLSLECTVEGTSNPNLYWYRQAAGRGLQLLFYSVGIGQISSEVPQNLSASRPQDRQFILSSKKLLLSDSGFYLCAWSSGTGVDTQYFGPGTRLTVL.